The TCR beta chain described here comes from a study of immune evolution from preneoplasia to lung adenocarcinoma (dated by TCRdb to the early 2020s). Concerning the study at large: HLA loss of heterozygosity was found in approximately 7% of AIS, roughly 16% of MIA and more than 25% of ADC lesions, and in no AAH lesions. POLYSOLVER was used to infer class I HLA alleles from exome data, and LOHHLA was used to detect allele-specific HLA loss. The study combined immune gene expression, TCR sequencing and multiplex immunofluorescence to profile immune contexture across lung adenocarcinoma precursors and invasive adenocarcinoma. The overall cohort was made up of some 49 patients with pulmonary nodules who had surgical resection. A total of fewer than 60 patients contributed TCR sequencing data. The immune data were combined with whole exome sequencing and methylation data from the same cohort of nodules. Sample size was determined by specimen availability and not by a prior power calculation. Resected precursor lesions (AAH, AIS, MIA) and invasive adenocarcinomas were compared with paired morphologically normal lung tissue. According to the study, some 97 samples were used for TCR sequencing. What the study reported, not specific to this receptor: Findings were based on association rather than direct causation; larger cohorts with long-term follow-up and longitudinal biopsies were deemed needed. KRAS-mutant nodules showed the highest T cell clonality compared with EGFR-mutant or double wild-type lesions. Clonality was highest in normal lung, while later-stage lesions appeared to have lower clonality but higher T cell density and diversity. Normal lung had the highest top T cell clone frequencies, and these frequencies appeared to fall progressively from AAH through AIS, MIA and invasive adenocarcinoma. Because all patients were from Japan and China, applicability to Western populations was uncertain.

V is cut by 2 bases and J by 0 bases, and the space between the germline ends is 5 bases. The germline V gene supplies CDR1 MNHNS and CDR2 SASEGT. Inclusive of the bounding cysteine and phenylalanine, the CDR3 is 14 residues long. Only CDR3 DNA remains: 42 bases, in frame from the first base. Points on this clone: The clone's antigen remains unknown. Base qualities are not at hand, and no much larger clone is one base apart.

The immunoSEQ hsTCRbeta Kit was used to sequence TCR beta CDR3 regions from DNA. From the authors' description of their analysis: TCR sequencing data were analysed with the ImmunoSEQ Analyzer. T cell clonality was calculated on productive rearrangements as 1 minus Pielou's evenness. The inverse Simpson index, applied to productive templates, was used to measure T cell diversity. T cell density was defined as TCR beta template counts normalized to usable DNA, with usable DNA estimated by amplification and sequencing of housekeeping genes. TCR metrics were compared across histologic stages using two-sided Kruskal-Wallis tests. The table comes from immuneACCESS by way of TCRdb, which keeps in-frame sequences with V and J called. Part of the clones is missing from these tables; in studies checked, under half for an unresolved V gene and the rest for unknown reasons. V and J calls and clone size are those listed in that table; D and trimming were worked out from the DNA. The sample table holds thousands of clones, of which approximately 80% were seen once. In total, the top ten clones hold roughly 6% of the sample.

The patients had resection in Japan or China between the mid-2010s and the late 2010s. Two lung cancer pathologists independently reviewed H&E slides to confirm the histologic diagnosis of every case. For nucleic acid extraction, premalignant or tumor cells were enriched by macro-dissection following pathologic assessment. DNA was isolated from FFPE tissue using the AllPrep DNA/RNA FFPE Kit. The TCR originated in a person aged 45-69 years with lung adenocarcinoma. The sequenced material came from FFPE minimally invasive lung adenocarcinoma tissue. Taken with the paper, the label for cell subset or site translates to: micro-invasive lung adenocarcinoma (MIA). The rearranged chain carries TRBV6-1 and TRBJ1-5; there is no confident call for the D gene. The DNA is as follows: TGTGCCAGCAGTGAAATGGATAGCAATCAGCCCCAGCATTTT. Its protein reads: CASSEMDSNQPQHF.